This T cell receptor beta chain stems from a study of blood T cells in healthy people across ages (dated by TCRdb to 2015 to 2017). In terms of the full investigation: In model experiments, template switching captured about one uniquely barcoded TCR beta cDNA molecule for every two T cells. The study measured age-related changes in TCR beta repertoire diversity using deep sequencing normalized with unique cDNA molecular identifiers. For two donors (one aged 18 to 30 and one aged 80 or older), the study analyzed two additional independent replicas of 1 million unique cDNA reads from the same blood draw. Donors of different ages were randomly distributed across sequencing lanes to avoid experimental bias. Four age groups were formed from the donors: young (average 16 years), middle-aged (more than 35), aged (62) and long-lived (around 80).

Study-level results and caveats: Estimates of total diversity from one million sequenced T cells were regarded as lower bounds and underestimates. Compared with the aged group, the long-lived group had more naive CD4+ T cells, fewer expanded clones and increased TCR diversity, suggesting age selection. The CMV infection status of donors was not known, potentially confounding age-related changes in expanded clonotypes. Conclusive comparison of naive and antigen-experienced compartments was prevented by the profiling of bulk unsorted PBMCs. As age increased, observed TCR beta diversity per million T cells dropped in a roughly linear way, and a significant reduction was already evident by age about 40. There was a strong correlation between observed TCR beta diversity and the percentage of naive T cells measured by flow cytometry.

Clipping removes 1 base from V and 3 bases from J, with 0 as the unmatched junction base count. The germline V gene specifies LGHNA as CDR1 and YNFKEQ as CDR2. Including cysteine and phenylalanine, the CDR3 has 14 amino acids. Only CDR3 DNA is held: 42 bases, read in frame from base 1. Library preparation used 5' RACE. The instrument was an Illumina HiSeq 2500. A second PCR of about 7 to 12 cycles was run with a J-beta primer mix and a sample-barcoded 5' primer. Each TCR beta cDNA molecule received a unique molecular identifier from a template-switch 5' adaptor carrying 12 random nucleotides. Each sample yielded at least 2.5 million CDR3-containing paired-end reads. First-strand cDNA was synthesized from all RNA with the Mint cDNA synthesis kit, primed by a TRBC-specific oligonucleotide. All cDNA was treated with uracil-DNA glycosylase and then went through a first 18-cycle PCR with the universal primers M1SS and BC2_uni_R. The published analysis was carried out like this. For normalization, 1 million high-quality reads were randomly selected from each sample, with every read carrying a distinct molecular identifier. Reads sharing molecular identifiers were discarded rather than binned into consensus sequences. MiTCR, set to a Q25 quality threshold and the strictest error-elimination algorithm, was used for CDR3 identification, clonotype clustering and error correction. A nonparametric unseen species model with Euler transformation was used to estimate lower-bound total TCR beta diversity. The public reads were run again by TCRdb, first through fastp at Q25 and then through MiXCR, and only productive beta chains were kept. Duplicate CDR3 protein sequences are folded into a single record with the most common DNA and genes. It is TCRdb's table, rather than the study itself, that gives the V and J calls and clone size. Present in this sample are roughly 2 million distinct CDR3 sequences, 49% of which were seen just once. Together, the top ten hold 2.1% of the sample.

This clonotype has only a few counts. Its target antigen remains unknown. Qualities for individual bases were not recorded, and no much larger clone is one base off. Systemically healthy Caucasian individuals from Russia, some 38 in total and aged roughly 6 to 95 years, were included as donors. Each donor gave 9 to 10 milliliters of peripheral blood, collected into EDTA-treated Vacutainer tubes. Ficoll-Paque density-gradient centrifugation was used to isolate PBMCs, with at least 6.5 million per sample. Total RNA was extracted from PBMCs with Trizol reagent, with at least 5.5 micrograms obtained per sample. Naive CD45RAhigh/CD27high T cell percentages were measured by flow cytometry on a PBMC aliquot from every donor.

The chain links TRBV4-2 with TRBJ1-1; a stretch of 9 junction bases matches TRBD1. The sample consisted of blood. This receptor was taken from a woman aged 40 to 49 in good health. The DNA reads as follows: TGTGCCAGCAGCCAAGGGGACAGGGACACTGAAGCTTTCTTT. Its protein reads: CASSQGDRDTEAFF.